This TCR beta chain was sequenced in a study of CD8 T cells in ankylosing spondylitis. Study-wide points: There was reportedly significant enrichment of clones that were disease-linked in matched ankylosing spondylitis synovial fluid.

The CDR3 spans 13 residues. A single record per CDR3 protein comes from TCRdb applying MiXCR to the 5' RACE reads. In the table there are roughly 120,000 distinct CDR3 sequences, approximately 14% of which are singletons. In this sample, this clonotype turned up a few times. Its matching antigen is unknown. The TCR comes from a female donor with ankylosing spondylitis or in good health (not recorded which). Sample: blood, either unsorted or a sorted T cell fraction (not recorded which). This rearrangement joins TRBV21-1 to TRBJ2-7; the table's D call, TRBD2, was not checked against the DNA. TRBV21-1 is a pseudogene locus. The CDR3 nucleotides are TGTGCCATCCGACTAGCGGGTTCCTACGAGCAGTACTTC. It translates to CAIRLAGSYEQYF.